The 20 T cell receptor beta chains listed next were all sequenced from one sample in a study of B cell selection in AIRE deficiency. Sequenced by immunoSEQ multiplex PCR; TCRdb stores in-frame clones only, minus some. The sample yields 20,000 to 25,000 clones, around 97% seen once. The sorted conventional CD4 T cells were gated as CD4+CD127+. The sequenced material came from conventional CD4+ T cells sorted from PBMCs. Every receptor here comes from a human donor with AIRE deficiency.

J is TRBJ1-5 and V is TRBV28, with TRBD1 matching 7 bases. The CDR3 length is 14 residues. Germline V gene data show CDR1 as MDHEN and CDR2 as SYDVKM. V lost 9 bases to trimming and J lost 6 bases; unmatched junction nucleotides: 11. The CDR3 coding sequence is TGTGCCAGTTCCTCCGGGACAGTCCTTCAGCCCCAGCATTTT. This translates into CASSSGTVLQPQHF.

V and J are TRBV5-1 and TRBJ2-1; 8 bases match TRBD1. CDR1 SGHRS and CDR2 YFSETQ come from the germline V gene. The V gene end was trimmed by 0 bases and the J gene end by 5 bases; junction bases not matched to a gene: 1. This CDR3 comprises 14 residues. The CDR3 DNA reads TGCGCCAGCAGCTTGGAGACAGGGGACAATGAGCAGTTCTTC. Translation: CASSLETGDNEQFF.

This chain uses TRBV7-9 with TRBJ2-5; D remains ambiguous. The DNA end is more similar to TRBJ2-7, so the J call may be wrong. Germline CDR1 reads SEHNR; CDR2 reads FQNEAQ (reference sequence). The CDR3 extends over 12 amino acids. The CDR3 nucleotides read TGTGCCAGCAGTCGGCAGGCCTACGAGCAGTACTTC. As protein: CASSRQAYEQYF.

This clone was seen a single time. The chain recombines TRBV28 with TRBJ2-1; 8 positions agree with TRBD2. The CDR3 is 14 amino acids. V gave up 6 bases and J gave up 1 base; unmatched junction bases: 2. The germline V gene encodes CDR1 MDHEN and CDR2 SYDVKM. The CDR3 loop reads CASRASGSYNEQFF. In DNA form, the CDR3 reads TGTGCCAGCAGGGCTAGCGGGTCCTACAATGAGCAGTTCTTC.

The CDR3 here is CASSPGLAGYEQYF. The CDR3 coding sequence is TGTGCCAGCAGCCCGGGACTAGCGGGCTACGAGCAGTACTTC. The V gene is TRBV7-2, the J gene TRBJ2-7; TRBD2 aligns across 12 bases. V was pared by 5 bases and J by 3 bases, with 2 bases of the junction left unmatched. The CDR3 has 14 amino acids. Germline V gene lookup returns CDR1 SGHTA and CDR2 FQGNSA. Combining the CDR3 with reference TRBV7-2 and TRBJ2-7 gives the whole variable domain GAGVSQSPSNKVTEKGKDVELRCDPISGHTALYWYRQSLGQGLEFLIYFQGNSAPDKSGLPSDRFSAERTGGSVSTLTIQRTQQEDSAVYLCASSPGLAGYEQYFGPGTRLTVT.

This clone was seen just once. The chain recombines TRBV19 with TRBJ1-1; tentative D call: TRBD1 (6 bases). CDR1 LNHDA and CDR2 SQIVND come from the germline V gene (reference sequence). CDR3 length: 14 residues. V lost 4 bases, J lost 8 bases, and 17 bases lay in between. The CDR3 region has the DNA TGTGCCAGTAGTACGACAGGTGCCTATCGGGAAGCTTTCTTT. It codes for CASSTTGAYREAFF.

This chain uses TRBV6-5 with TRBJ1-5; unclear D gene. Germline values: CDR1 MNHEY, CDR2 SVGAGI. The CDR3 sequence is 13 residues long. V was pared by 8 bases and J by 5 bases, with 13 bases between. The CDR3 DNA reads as TGTGCCAGCGGCCAGACGGCCCATCAGCCCCAGCATTTT. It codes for CASGQTAHQPQHF.

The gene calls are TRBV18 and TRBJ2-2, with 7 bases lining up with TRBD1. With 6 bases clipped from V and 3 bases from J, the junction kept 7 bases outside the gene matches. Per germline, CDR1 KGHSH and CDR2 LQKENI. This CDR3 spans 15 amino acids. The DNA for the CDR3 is TGTGCCAGCTCTCCTCCTACAGGGGACACCGGGGAGCTGTTTTTT. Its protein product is CASSPPTGDTGELFF.

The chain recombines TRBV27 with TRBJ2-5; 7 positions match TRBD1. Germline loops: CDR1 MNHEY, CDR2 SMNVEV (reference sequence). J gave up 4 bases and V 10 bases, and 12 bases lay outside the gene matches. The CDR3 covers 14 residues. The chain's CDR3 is CATTRRGRGETQYF. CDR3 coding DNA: TGTGCCACTACCCGAAGGGGGCGAGGAGAGACCCAGTACTTC.

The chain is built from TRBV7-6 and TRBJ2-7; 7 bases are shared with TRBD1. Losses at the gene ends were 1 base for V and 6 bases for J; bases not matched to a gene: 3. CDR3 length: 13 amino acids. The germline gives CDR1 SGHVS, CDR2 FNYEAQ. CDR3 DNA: TGTGCCAGCAGCTTAGAGTCAGGGGGCGAGCAGTACTTC. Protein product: CASSLESGGEQYF.

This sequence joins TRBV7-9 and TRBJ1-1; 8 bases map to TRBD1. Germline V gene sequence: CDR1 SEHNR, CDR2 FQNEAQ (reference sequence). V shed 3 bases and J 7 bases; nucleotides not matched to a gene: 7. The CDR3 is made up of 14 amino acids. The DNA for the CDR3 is TGTGCCAGCAGCTTTCCAGGGGGCGGGATTGAAGCTTTCTTT. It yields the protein CASSFPGGGIEAFF.

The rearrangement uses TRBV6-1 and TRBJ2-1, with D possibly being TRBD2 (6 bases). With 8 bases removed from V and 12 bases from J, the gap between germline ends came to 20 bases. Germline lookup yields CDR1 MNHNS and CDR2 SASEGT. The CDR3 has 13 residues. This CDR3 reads CASLIGVGTRQFF. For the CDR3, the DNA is TGTGCCAGCCTGATTGGGGTAGGGACTCGGCAGTTCTTC.

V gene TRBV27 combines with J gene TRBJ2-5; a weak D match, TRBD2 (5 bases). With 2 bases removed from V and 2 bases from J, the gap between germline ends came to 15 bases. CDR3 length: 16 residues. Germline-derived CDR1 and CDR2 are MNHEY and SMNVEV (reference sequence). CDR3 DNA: TGTGCCAGCAGTTTAGCCCGGGGTGGCCAACAAGAGACCCAGTACTTC. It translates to CASSLARGGQQETQYF.

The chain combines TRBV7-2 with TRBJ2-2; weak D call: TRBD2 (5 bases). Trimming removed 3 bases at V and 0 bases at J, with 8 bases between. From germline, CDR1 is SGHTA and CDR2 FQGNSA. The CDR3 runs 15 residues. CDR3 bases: TGTGCCAGCAGCTTTAGCGCAACGAACACCGGGGAGCTGTTTTTT. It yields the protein CASSFSATNTGELFF.

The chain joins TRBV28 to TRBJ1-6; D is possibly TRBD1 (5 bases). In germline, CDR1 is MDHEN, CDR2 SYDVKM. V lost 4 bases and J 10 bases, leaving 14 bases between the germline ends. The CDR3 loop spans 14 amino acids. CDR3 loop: CASSSGTSTSPLHF. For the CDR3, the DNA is TGTGCCAGCAGTTCCGGGACCTCCACCTCACCCCTCCACTTT.

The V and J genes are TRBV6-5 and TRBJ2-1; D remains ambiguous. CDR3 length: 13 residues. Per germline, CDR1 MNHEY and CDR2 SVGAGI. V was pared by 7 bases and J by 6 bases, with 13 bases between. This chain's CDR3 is CASKTGILNEQFF. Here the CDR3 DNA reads TGTGCCAGCAAAACCGGCATACTCAATGAGCAGTTCTTC.

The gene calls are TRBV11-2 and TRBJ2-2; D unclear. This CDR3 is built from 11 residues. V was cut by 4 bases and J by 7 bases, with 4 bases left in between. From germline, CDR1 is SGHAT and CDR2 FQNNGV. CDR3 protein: CASSWVGELFF. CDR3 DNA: TGTGCCAGCAGCTGGGTCGGGGAGCTGTTTTTT.

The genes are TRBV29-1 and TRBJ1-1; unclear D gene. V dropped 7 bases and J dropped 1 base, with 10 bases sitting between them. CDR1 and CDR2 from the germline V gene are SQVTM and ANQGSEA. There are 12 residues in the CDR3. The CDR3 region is CSERKGNTEAFF. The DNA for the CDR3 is TGCAGCGAACGAAAGGGGAACACTGAAGCTTTCTTT.

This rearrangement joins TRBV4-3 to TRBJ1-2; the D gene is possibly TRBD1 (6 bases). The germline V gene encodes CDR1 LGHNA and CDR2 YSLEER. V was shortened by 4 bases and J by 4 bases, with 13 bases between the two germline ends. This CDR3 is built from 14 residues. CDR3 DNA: TGCGCCAGCAGCCCAGAGGTACAGGGCTATGGCTACACCTTC. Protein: CASSPEVQGYGYTF.

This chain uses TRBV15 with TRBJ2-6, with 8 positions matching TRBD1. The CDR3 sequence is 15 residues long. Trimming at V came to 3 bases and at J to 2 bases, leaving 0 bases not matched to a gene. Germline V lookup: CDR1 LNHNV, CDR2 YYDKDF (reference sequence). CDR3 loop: CATSRDRAGANVLTF. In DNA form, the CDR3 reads TGTGCCACCAGCAGGGACAGGGCTGGGGCCAACGTCCTGACTTTC.